A single sample is the source of the 5 T cell receptor beta chains below, sequenced in a study of monozygotic twins with inflammatory bowel disease. TCRdb reanalyzed the 5' RACE reads and collapses them to one entry per CDR3 protein, without DNA. Recorded for this sample: approximately 100,000 distinct CDR3 sequences. Sequencing was carried out using blood. The receptors originated from a human donor with ulcerative colitis or Crohn's disease, or a healthy co-twin of an affected twin (not recorded which).

The chain links TRBV4-1 to TRBJ2-2; TCRdb gives TRBD2 as the D gene, but with no DNA this cannot be confirmed. CDR3 size: 16 residues. CDR1 and CDR2 (germline): MGHRA, YSYEKL. CDR3: CASSRGLAENTGELFF.

The chain combines TRBV20-1 with TRBJ2-7; TCRdb's D call, TRBD1, is unchecked because there is no DNA. Germline V CDR1 and CDR2: DFQATT, SNEGSKA (reference sequence). The CDR3 length is 14 residues. The CDR3 loop is CSARTPGSAYEQYF.

The J gene is TRBJ2-7, the V gene TRBV29-1; TCRdb lists TRBD1, though no DNA is available to test this call. The CDR3 runs 13 residues. The germline gives CDR1 SQVTM, CDR2 ANQGSEA. The CDR3: CSVVGGPSYEQYF.

V and J are TRBV18 and TRBJ1-1; the D call of TRBD1 rests on TCRdb alone, since no DNA is present to check it. Germline values: CDR1 KGHSH, CDR2 LQKENI. The CDR3 has 14 residues. The CDR3 protein is CASSPDRGGTEAFF.

This chain uses TRBV7-2 with TRBJ2-3; the TCRdb call, TRBD2, lacks DNA for checking. This CDR3 contains 16 residues. Per the germline V gene, CDR1 is SGHTA and CDR2 is FQGNSA. The CDR3 sequence: CASSPLAGVEADTQYF. The full variable domain, rest sourced from reference TRBV7-2 and TRBJ2-3, is GAGVSQSPSNKVTEKGKDVELRCDPISGHTALYWYRQSLGQGLEFLIYFQGNSAPDKSGLPSDRFSAERTGGSVSTLTIQRTQQEDSAVYLCASSPLAGVEADTQYFGPGTRLTVL.